Shown below are 21 T cell receptor beta chains from a single sample sequenced in a study of blood T cell repertoires in COVID-19. Repertoires were generated with immunoSEQ multiplex PCR, while TCRdb's copy carries only in-frame clones and drops some. The sample includes nearly 45,000 clones, about 86% seen only once; the top ten take around 3.6%. Sequenced sample: peripheral blood. The receptors derive from a man in his forties with COVID-19, enrolled during active disease.

V is TRBV6-1 and J is TRBJ1-6, with TRBD1 as a possible D gene (5 bases). Trimming pared 0 bases from V and 1 base from J, leaving 13 bases between. The CDR3 has 18 residues. Germline lookup yields CDR1 MNHNS and CDR2 SASEGT. The CDR3 protein is CASSEAIQGGSYNSPLHF. The CDR3 DNA sequence: TGTGCCAGCAGTGAAGCTATTCAGGGAGGGTCCTATAATTCACCCCTCCACTTT.

V usage is TRBV5-1 and J usage is TRBJ1-4; TRBD1 is a possible D gene (6 bases). Germline lookup yields CDR1 SGHRS and CDR2 YFSETQ. Between the trimmed V and J ends, which lost 1 base and 8 bases, there was a span of 15 bases. CDR3 length: 15 residues. CDR3 in amino acids: CASSLKIQGSEKLFF. CDR3 in DNA: TGCGCCAGCAGCTTGAAGATACAGGGTAGCGAAAAACTGTTTTTT.

The V gene is TRBV28, the J gene TRBJ1-6; 7 positions agree with TRBD1. With V trimmed by 6 bases and J by 9 bases, 2 bases remained unmatched. The length of the CDR3 is 12 residues. Germline assignment: CDR1 MDHEN and CDR2 SYDVKM. This chain's CDR3 is CASRQGLSPLHF. As DNA, the CDR3 is TGTGCCAGCAGACAGGGGCTTTCACCCCTCCACTTT.

The table lists this clone with a count of one. The rearrangement uses TRBV19 and TRBJ1-4, with D perhaps TRBD1 (6 bases). Germline CDR1 and CDR2: LNHDA and SQIVND (reference sequence). V was cut by 3 bases and J by 3 bases, with 14 bases left in between. The CDR3 spans 16 residues. The CDR3 DNA sequence: TGTGCCAGTAGTATTCAGGGGACAAGATCTAATGAAAAACTGTTTTTT. It specifies CASSIQGTRSNEKLFF.

The CDR3 reads CASSQGGGQDIQYF. For the CDR3, the DNA is TGTGCCAGCAGCCAAGGAGGGGGACAAGACATTCAGTACTTC. The genes are TRBV4-2 and TRBJ2-4; D possibly corresponds to TRBD1 (6 bases). V was cut by 1 base and J by 8 bases, with 12 bases left in between. Germline CDR1 LGHNA, CDR2 YNFKEQ. This CDR3 is 14 amino acids long.

The chain links TRBV18 to TRBJ1-1; a possible D gene is TRBD1 (5 bases). The CDR3 contains 16 residues. V was shortened by 3 bases and J by 5 bases, with 19 bases between the two germline ends. CDR1 and CDR2 from the germline V gene are KGHSH and LQKENI. DNA of the CDR3: TGTGCCAGCTCACCGGCAGTGAGGGGACTGGGGACTGAAGCTTTCTTT. Amino acids: CASSPAVRGLGTEAFF.

The chain is built from TRBV14 and TRBJ2-3; a weak D match, TRBD2 (5 bases). The CDR3 runs 13 residues. Germline V gene data show CDR1 as SGHDN and CDR2 as FVKESK. Trimming stripped 0 bases from V and 7 bases from J, with 8 bases between. CDR3 nucleotide sequence: TGTGCCAGCAGCCAAGATCGGGGTCATACGCAGTATTTT. The encoded protein is CASSQDRGHTQYF.

The chain uses TRBV15 and TRBJ1-5; TRBD1 is a possible D gene (5 bases). Trimming shortened V by 3 bases and J by 2 bases, and 8 bases separated the two germline ends. Germline lookup yields CDR1 LNHNV and CDR2 YYDKDF (reference sequence). The CDR3 covers 14 residues. CDR3 in amino acids: CATSSQGGNQPQHF. In nucleotides, the CDR3 is TGTGCCACCAGCAGTCAGGGTGGCAATCAGCCCCAGCATTTT.

The CDR3 is CASSFGLAGGQSSYNEQFF. The DNA of the CDR3 is TGTGCCAGCAGCTTTGGACTAGCGGGAGGCCAGAGCTCCTACAATGAGCAGTTCTTC. This sequence joins TRBV5-4 and TRBJ2-1, with 14 bases lining up with TRBD2. CDR1 is SGHNT, CDR2 YYREEE, per germline (reference sequence). CDR3 length equals 19 residues. J was trimmed by 0 bases and V by 2 bases; bases with no gene match: 7.

V is TRBV7-9 and J is TRBJ2-7; 8 bases agree with TRBD1. V lost 5 bases, J lost 0 bases, and 3 bases stayed unmatched. The CDR3 runs to 14 residues. The germline gives CDR1 SEHNR, CDR2 FQNEAQ (reference sequence). The CDR3 region is CASSQGQVSYEQYF. CDR3 nucleotide sequence: TGTGCCAGCAGCCAGGGACAGGTCTCCTACGAGCAGTACTTC. Combining the CDR3 with reference TRBV7-9 and TRBJ2-7 gives the whole variable domain DTGVSQNPRHKITKRGQNVTFRCDPISEHNRLYWYRQTLGQGPEFLTYFQNEAQLEKSRLLSDRFSAERPKGSFSTLEIQRTEQGDSAMYLCASSQGQVSYEQYFGPGTRLTVT.

V gene TRBV5-1 combines with J gene TRBJ2-5; 9 bases agree with TRBD1. The germline V gene encodes CDR1 SGHRS and CDR2 YFSETQ. The ends lost 3 bases at V and 2 bases at J; junction bases unmatched: 5. The CDR3 consists of 15 residues. CDR3 coding DNA: TGCGCCAGCAGCTCCCGGACAGGGGCTCAAGAGACCCAGTACTTC. It is translated as CASSSRTGAQETQYF. Looking up the rest from reference TRBV5-1 and TRBJ2-5 gives the full variable domain: KAGVTQTPRYLIKTRGQQVTLSCSPISGHRSVSWYQQTPGQGLQFLFEYFSETQRNKGNFPGRFSGRQFSNSRSEMNVSTLELGDSALYLCASSSRTGAQETQYFGPGTRLLVL.

The chain joins TRBV10-3 to TRBJ2-3; 8 bases align to TRBD1. V trimming: 9 bases; J trimming: 6 bases; junction bases outside the gene matches: 8. Germline lookup yields CDR1 ENHRY and CDR2 SYGVKD. The CDR3 loop spans 13 amino acids. As DNA, the CDR3 is TGTGCCATTAGGACAGGGATTAAGGATACGCAGTATTTT. Translation: CAIRTGIKDTQYF.

The chain recombines TRBV19 with TRBJ1-1; D is unresolved. CDR3 length: 14 amino acids. Looked up from germline, CDR1 is LNHDA and CDR2 is SQIVND (reference sequence). Trimming pared 1 base from V and 1 base from J, leaving 7 bases between. CDR3 sequence (DNA): TGTGCCAGTAGTATAGGTCCGGGGAACACTGAAGCTTTCTTT. Residues: CASSIGPGNTEAFF.

The chain uses TRBV25-1 and TRBJ2-4; tentative D call: TRBD1 (7 bases). The germline V gene has CDR1 MGHDK and CDR2 SYGVNS. CDR3 size: 14 residues. V shed 2 bases and J shed 6 bases, with 11 bases lying between them. CDR3 nucleotide sequence: TGTGCCAGCAGTGAAGGGCAGGGGGGAAACATTCAGTACTTC. Amino acids: CASSEGQGGNIQYF.

This clone was found a few times. This chain links TRBV28 with TRBJ1-5, with 9 bases that match TRBD1. This CDR3 region has 15 residues. The J segment lost 6 bases and the V segment lost 4 bases, leaving 7 bases of the junction unmatched. Germline V gene lookup returns CDR1 MDHEN and CDR2 SYDVKM. CDR3 coding DNA: TGTGCCAGCAGTTCCCTCACAGGGGGCGGTCAGCCCCAGCATTTT. This sequence encodes CASSSLTGGGQPQHF.

The rearrangement uses TRBV13 and TRBJ2-2; TRBD1 might be the D (5 bases). This CDR3 contains 15 residues. Germline V gene lookup returns CDR1 PRHDT and CDR2 FYEKMQ (reference sequence). V was cut by 0 bases and J by 5 bases, with 10 bases left in between. CDR3 coding DNA: TGTGCCAGCAGCTTAGGACAGGCTTGGACCGGGGAGCTGTTTTTT. Translating gives CASSLGQAWTGELFF.

V is TRBV28 and J is TRBJ1-1; tentative D call: TRBD1 (5 bases). Germline assignment: CDR1 MDHEN and CDR2 SYDVKM. The CDR3 is 20 amino acids. Trimming removed 4 bases at V and 0 bases at J, with 27 bases between. CDR3 nucleotides: TGTGCCAGCAGTTCCGCGGGAGCCGGGACGGGCCGCGGGGTGAACACTGAAGCTTTCTTT. Protein: CASSSAGAGTGRGVNTEAFF. The full variable domain, in which reference TRBV28 and TRBJ1-1 provide the parts outside the CDR3, is DVKVTQSSRYLVKRTGEKVFLECVQDMDHENMFWYRQDPGLGLRLIYFSYDVKMKEKGDIPEGYSVSREKKERFSLILESASTNQTSMYLCASSSAGAGTGRGVNTEAFFGQGTRLTVV.

This chain connects TRBV28 to TRBJ1-2; 7 bases map to TRBD1. The germline gives CDR1 MDHEN, CDR2 SYDVKM. The CDR3 sequence is 13 residues long. Trimming took 2 bases from V and 4 from J; bases not matched to a gene: 1. DNA for the CDR3: TGTGCCAGCAGTTTAACAGGGGCCTATGGCTACACCTTC. Translating gives CASSLTGAYGYTF.

The chain employs TRBV11-3 and TRBJ2-7, with 8 positions matching TRBD2. V lost 6 bases and J lost 6; bases outside the gene matches: 10. This CDR3 has 14 residues. Germline values: CDR1 SGHNT, CDR2 YENEEA. CDR3 DNA sequence: TGTGCCAGCAGTTTCCGGGGGGGCCCTCGCGAGCAGTACTTC. This sequence encodes CASSFRGGPREQYF.

The sample holds one count of this clone. The CDR3 region has the DNA TGTGCCAGCAGCGGACAGACCTACGAGCAGTACTTC. This gives the protein CASSGQTYEQYF. The V and J genes are TRBV6-5 and TRBJ2-7; D is possibly TRBD1 (6 bases). The germline V and J ends were trimmed by 6 bases and 2 bases, with 8 bases remaining between them. Germline-derived CDR1 and CDR2 are MNHEY and SVGAGI. The CDR3 is 12 amino acids.

This rearrangement joins TRBV30 to TRBJ2-3; no definite D call. The CDR3 runs to 10 residues. V gave up 5 bases and J gave up 11 bases, with 11 bases separating them. Germline values: CDR1 GTSNPN, CDR2 SVGIG (reference sequence). The CDR3 bases are TGTGCCTGGGGCTCCGCTAAGCAGTATTTT. Its protein is CAWGSAKQYF. The entire variable domain, with the rest obtained from reference TRBV30 and TRBJ2-3, is as follows: SQTIHQWPATLVQPVGSPLSLECTVEGTSNPNLYWYRQAAGRGLQLLFYSVGIGQISSEVPQNLSASRPQDRQFILSSKKLLLSDSGFYLCAWGSAKQYFGPGTRLTVL.